Shown below are 28 T cell receptor beta chains from a single sample sequenced in a study of siplizumab effects on memory and regulatory T cells. The table came from immunoSEQ multiplex PCR; TCRdb's copy has only in-frame clones and leaves some out. The sample has 60,000 to 65,000 clones, 79% seen once; the top ten hold 0.35% to 0.5%. The specimen sequenced was memory CD4+ T cells sorted from blood. The receptor source for this set is a human donor in good health.

As DNA, the CDR3 is TGTGCCAGCAGCCGAGCGGGGGGGCCCTACGAGCAGTACTTC. It codes for CASSRAGGPYEQYF. The rearrangement uses TRBV7-9 and TRBJ2-7, with TRBD2 matching 10 bases. Looked up from germline, CDR1 is SEHNR and CDR2 is FQNEAQ (reference sequence). V shed 5 bases and J 2 bases; nucleotides not matched to a gene: 3. The CDR3 spans 14 residues.

The chain carries TRBV5-1 and TRBJ2-1; a weak D match, TRBD1 (5 bases). The germline gives CDR1 SGHRS, CDR2 YFSETQ. The CDR3 consists of 15 residues. V lost 4 bases and J 0 bases, leaving 11 bases between the germline ends. The CDR3, as DNA: TGCGCCAGCAGCAGGGGTCGGAGCTCCTACAATGAGCAGTTCTTC. Translation gives CASSRGRSSYNEQFF. The full variable domain, its missing parts supplied by reference TRBV5-1 and TRBJ2-1, is KAGVTQTPRYLIKTRGQQVTLSCSPISGHRSVSWYQQTPGQGLQFLFEYFSETQRNKGNFPGRFSGRQFSNSRSEMNVSTLELGDSALYLCASSRGRSSYNEQFFGPGTRLTVL.

The rearrangement joins TRBV19 to TRBJ2-5; 10 bases are a match to TRBD1. The CDR3 totals 14 residues. The V gene end was trimmed by 3 bases and the J gene end by 4 bases; junction bases not matched to a gene: 2. Germline loops: CDR1 LNHDA, CDR2 SQIVND (reference sequence). CDR3 in amino acids: CASSMGQGIETQYF. In nucleotides, the CDR3 is TGTGCCAGTAGTATGGGACAGGGGATAGAGACCCAGTACTTC.

The V gene is TRBV18, the J gene TRBJ1-6; D ambiguous. The germline CDR1 and CDR2 sequences are KGHSH and LQKENI. The germline V and J ends were trimmed by 3 bases and 10 bases, with 13 bases remaining between them. The CDR3 has 14 residues. CDR3 bases: TGTGCCAGCTCACCCCAGAGGGTTGGGTCACCCCTCCACTTT. Translation gives CASSPQRVGSPLHF. Full variable domain (missing parts from reference TRBV18 and TRBJ1-6): NAGVMQNPRHLVRRRGQEARLRCSPMKGHSHVYWYRQLPEEGLKFMVYLQKENIIDESGMPKERFSAEFPKEGPSILRIQQVVRGDSAAYFCASSPQRVGSPLHFGNGTRLTVT.

This clone has just a few counts. The chain joins TRBV5-5 to TRBJ1-5; TRBD1 agrees at 10 bases. V was pared by 4 bases and J by 5 bases, with 3 bases of the junction left unmatched. The CDR3 consists of 14 residues. CDR1 and CDR2 (germline): SGHKS, YYEKEE (reference sequence). The CDR3 region has the DNA TGTGCCAGCAGCGCGGGACAGGGGCATCAGCCCCAGCATTTT. Residues: CASSAGQGHQPQHF.

The chain joins TRBV5-1 to TRBJ1-4; no reliable D call. The CDR3 consists of 13 residues. Trimming pared 0 bases from V and 6 bases from J, leaving 6 bases between. The V gene's germline CDR1 is SGHRS and CDR2 YFSETQ. The CDR3 sequence: CASSLGDDEKLFF. Here the CDR3 DNA reads TGCGCCAGCAGCTTGGGGGATGATGAAAAACTGTTTTTT.

This chain joins TRBV27 and TRBJ1-5, with D unresolved. The ends were cut back, 3 bases at V and 0 bases at J, with 12 bases in the middle. The germline V gene encodes CDR1 MNHEY and CDR2 SMNVEV (reference sequence). This CDR3 contains 16 residues. This CDR3 reads CASSFGTVNSNQPQHF. The CDR3, as DNA: TGTGCCAGCAGTTTTGGTACAGTTAATAGCAATCAGCCCCAGCATTTT.

The rearrangement uses TRBV28 and TRBJ1-2; TRBD1 matches 10 bases. Looked up from germline, CDR1 is MDHEN and CDR2 is SYDVKM. CDR3 length equals 14 residues. V trimming: 10 bases; J trimming: 7 bases; junction bases outside the gene matches: 12. In DNA form, the CDR3 reads TGTGCCATTTCGACAGGGGGCACGGGACGTGGCTACACCTTC. This sequence encodes CAISTGGTGRGYTF.

The rearrangement joins TRBV29-1 to TRBJ1-1; TRBD1 aligns across 9 bases. From germline, CDR1 is SQVTM and CDR2 ANQGSEA. This CDR3 has 12 residues. V shed 4 bases and J 5 bases; nucleotides not matched to a gene: 2. CDR3: CSVGTGDTEAFF. Here the CDR3 DNA reads TGCAGCGTTGGGACAGGGGATACTGAAGCTTTCTTT.

CDR3 sequence: CASSEEARRAQYF. CDR3 DNA: TGTGCCAGCAGTGAAGAGGCGAGAAGAGCCCAGTACTTC. The chain is built from TRBV6-1 and TRBJ2-5; D gene unclear. The CDR3 is made up of 13 amino acids. Germline V gene data show CDR1 as MNHNS and CDR2 as SASEGT. The germline V and J ends were trimmed by 1 base and 9 bases, with 12 bases remaining between them.

This chain connects TRBV19 to TRBJ1-6; the D gene is possibly TRBD1 (5 bases). Germline V CDR1 and CDR2: LNHDA, SQIVND (reference sequence). CDR3 length equals 15 residues. Trimming shortened V by 6 bases and J by 7 bases, and 16 bases separated the two germline ends. The chain's CDR3 is CASSLTGGSNSPLHF. CDR3 nucleotide sequence: TGTGCCAGTAGCCTGACCGGGGGTTCCAATTCACCCCTCCACTTT.

V is TRBV5-6 and J is TRBJ1-1; D possibly corresponds to TRBD1 (5 bases). The CDR3 consists of 16 residues. Trimming removed 0 bases from V and 5 bases from J, with 17 bases in between. CDR1 is SGHDT and CDR2 is YYEEEE in the germline V gene. The CDR3, as DNA: TGTGCCAGCAGCTTGGGGCACAATGGGGCCTTAACTGAAGCTTTCTTT. Residues: CASSLGHNGALTEAFF.

This rearrangement joins TRBV28 to TRBJ1-2; D not resolved. Per the germline V gene, CDR1 is MDHEN and CDR2 is SYDVKM. V lost 5 bases, J lost 8 bases, and 12 bases lay in between. The CDR3 covers 12 residues. Written as DNA, the CDR3 is TGTGCCAGCAGTACCAACAGTCGAGGCTACACCTTC. Its translation is CASSTNSRGYTF.

Notes on this clone: The same CDR3 also results from other DNA sequences found in this sample. The rearrangement uses TRBV18 and TRBJ2-5, with no clear D. Germline CDR1 KGHSH, CDR2 LQKENI. There are 11 residues in the CDR3. Trimming pared 3 bases from V and 5 bases from J, leaving 4 bases between. CDR3 nucleotide sequence: TGTGCCAGCTCACCTTCGGAGACCCAGTACTTC. Residues: CASSPSETQYF.

V usage is TRBV5-1 and J usage is TRBJ2-1; 12 nucleotides agree with TRBD1. The CDR3 totals 15 residues. Germline V gene data show CDR1 as SGHRS and CDR2 as YFSETQ. Trimming removed 4 bases from V and 6 bases from J; junction bases left unmatched: 5. The CDR3 is CASSPGTGGPNEQFF. The CDR3, as DNA: TGCGCCAGCAGCCCCGGGACAGGGGGCCCCAATGAGCAGTTCTTC.

The chain couples TRBV25-1 to TRBJ2-5; 9 positions agree with TRBD1. The germline CDR1 and CDR2 sequences are MGHDK and SYGVNS. V lost 3 bases to trimming and J lost 2 bases; unmatched junction nucleotides: 7. The CDR3 loop spans 16 amino acids. CDR3 sequence: CASSDTHRGHQETQYF. The CDR3 bases are TGTGCCAGCAGTGATACTCACAGGGGGCATCAAGAGACCCAGTACTTC.

Note on this clone: This sample also contains other DNA sequences that code for the same CDR3. The gene calls are TRBV20-1 and TRBJ2-7; possible D gene TRBD2, 5 bases. Trimming shortened V by 0 bases and J by 12 bases, and 12 bases separated the two germline ends. The CDR3 has 11 amino acids. Germline CDR1 reads DFQATT; CDR2 reads SNEGSKA (reference sequence). The CDR3 DNA follows: TGCAGTGCTAGAGAGGGTCGGGGTGGGTACTTC. This encodes CSAREGRGGYF.

The chain uses TRBV18 and TRBJ2-7, with D uncertain. V gave up 3 bases and J gave up 4 bases, with 13 bases separating them. Germline V CDR1 and CDR2: KGHSH, LQKENI. CDR3 length equals 14 residues. Here the CDR3 DNA reads TGTGCCAGCTCACCGAACGCGGTGGGGTACGAGCAGTACTTC. Translated: CASSPNAVGYEQYF.

This chain connects TRBV28 to TRBJ2-4; D might be TRBD1 (5 bases). The V and J ends lost 2 bases and 5 bases respectively, with 10 bases between them. The CDR3 extends over 14 amino acids. Germline V gene lookup returns CDR1 MDHEN and CDR2 SYDVKM. CDR3 coding DNA: TGTGCCAGCAGTTTAGCGGCAGGGCAAAACATTCAGTACTTC. The encoded protein is CASSLAAGQNIQYF.

The chain has TRBV9 and TRBJ1-3; TRBD1 matches at 8 bases. The germline V gene encodes CDR1 SGDLS and CDR2 YYNGEE. The CDR3 contains 17 residues. The junction had 11 bases not matched to a gene; V was cut back by 0 bases and J by 6 bases. CDR3 protein: CASSVAGQGQSKNTIYF. CDR3 DNA: TGTGCCAGCAGCGTAGCCGGACAGGGACAGTCGAAAAACACCATATATTTT.

The J gene is TRBJ1-1, the V gene TRBV19; D is ambiguous. The CDR3 extends over 14 amino acids. V lost 6 bases to trimming and J lost 1 base, with 12 bases between them. Germline V gene sequence: CDR1 LNHDA, CDR2 SQIVND (reference sequence). CDR3 in DNA: TGTGCCAGTAGGCCAAAGTCGGCGAACACTGAAGCTTTCTTT. Protein sequence: CASRPKSANTEAFF.

The rearrangement uses TRBV2 and TRBJ2-2; D unclear. CDR1 and CDR2 from the germline V gene are SNHLY and FYNNEI. CDR3 length: 11 residues. The V and J ends lost 8 bases and 8 bases respectively, with 9 bases between them. Here the CDR3 DNA reads TGTGCCAGCGGACCACTTGGGGAGCTGTTTTTT. Protein product: CASGPLGELFF.

The chain has TRBV5-8 and TRBJ2-2; D is uncertain. Germline-derived CDR1 and CDR2 are SGHTS and YDEGEE. The CDR3 contains 14 residues. Trimming took off 0 bases at V and 1 base at J, with 4 bases between the two ends. In DNA form, the CDR3 reads TGTGCCAGCAGCTTGGCACAGAACACCGGGGAGCTGTTTTTT. Its protein is CASSLAQNTGELFF.

This clone was seen only a few times. This chain joins TRBV19 and TRBJ1-3; D not certain. V shed 5 bases and J shed 0 bases, with 11 bases lying between them. CDR1 is LNHDA and CDR2 is SQIVND in the germline V gene (reference sequence). This CDR3 region has 15 residues. As DNA, the CDR3 is TGTGCCAGTAGTCCGGGAGGAATCTCTGGAAACACCATATATTTT. It is translated as CASSPGGISGNTIYF.

V is TRBV5-1 and J is TRBJ2-5; 14 positions agree with TRBD2. The CDR3 spans 17 residues. V trimming: 4 bases; J trimming: 5 bases; junction bases outside the gene matches: 10. Germline assignment: CDR1 SGHRS and CDR2 YFSETQ. The CDR3 nucleotides are TGCGCCAGCAGCCTGACTGGGACTAGCGGGGGATCGGAGACCCAGTACTTC. Translation gives CASSLTGTSGGSETQYF.

This clone has more than one count but fewer than ten. The V gene is TRBV4-2, the J gene TRBJ2-7, with TRBD2 as a possible D gene (5 bases). This CDR3 comprises 12 residues. CDR1 is LGHNA, CDR2 YNFKEQ, per germline. Trimming left V 4 bases short and J 9 bases short, with 13 bases between. CDR3 nucleotides: TGTGCCAGCAGCCTCAGGACTCCCATGCAGTACTTC. Amino acid sequence: CASSLRTPMQYF.

The sample holds a few counts of this clone. The chain joins TRBV7-6 to TRBJ2-3, with D possibly matching TRBD1 (6 bases). Germline V gene lookup returns CDR1 SGHVS and CDR2 FNYEAQ. The CDR3 is made up of 14 amino acids. The ends were cut back, 4 bases at V and 2 bases at J, with 10 bases in the middle. CDR3 sequence (DNA): TGTGCCAGCAGCTCAGGGGTTTCCACAGATACGCAGTATTTT. Its translation is CASSSGVSTDTQYF.

This clone was seen a single time. V usage is TRBV2 and J usage is TRBJ1-2; 7 nucleotides align to TRBD1. Trimming removed 6 bases from V and 1 base from J; junction bases left unmatched: 5. This CDR3 contains 14 residues. The germline CDR1 and CDR2 sequences are SNHLY and FYNNEI. The CDR3 nucleotides are TGTGCCAGCAGCGGACAGGATTTTAACTATGGCTACACCTTC. It encodes CASSGQDFNYGYTF.